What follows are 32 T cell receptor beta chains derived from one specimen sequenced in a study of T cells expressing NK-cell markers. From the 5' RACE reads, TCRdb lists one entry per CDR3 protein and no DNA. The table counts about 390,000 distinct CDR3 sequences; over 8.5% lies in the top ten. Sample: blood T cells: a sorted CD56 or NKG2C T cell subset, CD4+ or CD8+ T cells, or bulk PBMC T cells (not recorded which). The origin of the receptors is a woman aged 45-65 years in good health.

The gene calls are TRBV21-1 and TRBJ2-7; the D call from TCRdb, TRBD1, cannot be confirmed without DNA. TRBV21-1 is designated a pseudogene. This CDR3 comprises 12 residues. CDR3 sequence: CAKNRGRYEQYF.

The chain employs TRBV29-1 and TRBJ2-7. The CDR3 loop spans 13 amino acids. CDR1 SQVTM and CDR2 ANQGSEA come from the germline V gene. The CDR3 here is CSVDPAGTYEQYF.

CDR3 in amino acids: CASSPQTSSTGELFF. The chain links TRBV18 to TRBJ2-2; absent DNA, TCRdb's TRBD2 call cannot be checked. Germline V lookup: CDR1 KGHSH, CDR2 LQKENI. The CDR3 totals 15 residues.

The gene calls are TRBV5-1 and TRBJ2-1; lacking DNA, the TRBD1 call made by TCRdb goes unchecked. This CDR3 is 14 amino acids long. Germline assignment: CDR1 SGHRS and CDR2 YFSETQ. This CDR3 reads CASSRDNNYNEQFF.

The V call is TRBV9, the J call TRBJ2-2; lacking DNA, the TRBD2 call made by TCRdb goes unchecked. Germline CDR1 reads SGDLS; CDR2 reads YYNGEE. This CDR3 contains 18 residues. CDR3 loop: CASSVTQVLAVNNGELFF.

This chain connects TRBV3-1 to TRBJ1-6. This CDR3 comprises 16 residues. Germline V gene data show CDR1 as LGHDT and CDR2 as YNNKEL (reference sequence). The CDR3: CASSREGHGKNSPLHF.

CDR3 sequence: CASSLGAAGGPIHEQFF. V is TRBV5-1 and J is TRBJ2-1; TCRdb lists TRBD2, though no DNA is available to test this call. Germline CDR1 is SGHRS and CDR2 is YFSETQ. This CDR3 is 17 amino acids long.

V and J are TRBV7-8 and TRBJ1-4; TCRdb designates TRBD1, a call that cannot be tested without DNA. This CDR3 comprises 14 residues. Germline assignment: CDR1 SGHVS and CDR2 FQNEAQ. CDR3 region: CASSRPDRDEKLFF.

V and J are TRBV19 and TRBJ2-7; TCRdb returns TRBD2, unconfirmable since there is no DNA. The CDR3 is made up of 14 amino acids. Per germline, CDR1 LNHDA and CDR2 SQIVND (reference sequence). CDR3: CASRRLAGTNEQYF.

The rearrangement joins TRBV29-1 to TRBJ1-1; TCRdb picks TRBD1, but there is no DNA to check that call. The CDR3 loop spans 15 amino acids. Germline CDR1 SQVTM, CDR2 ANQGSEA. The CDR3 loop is CSVEDDRVWYTEAFF.

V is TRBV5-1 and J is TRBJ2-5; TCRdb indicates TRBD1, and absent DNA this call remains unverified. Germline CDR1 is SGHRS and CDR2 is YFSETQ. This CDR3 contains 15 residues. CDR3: CASSQGQGAQETQYF.

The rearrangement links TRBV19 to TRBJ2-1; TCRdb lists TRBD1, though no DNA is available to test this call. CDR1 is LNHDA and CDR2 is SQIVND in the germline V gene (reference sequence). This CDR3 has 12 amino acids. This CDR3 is CASSIGTGPQFF.

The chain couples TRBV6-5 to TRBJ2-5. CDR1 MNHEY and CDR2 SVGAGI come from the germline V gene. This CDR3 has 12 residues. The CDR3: CATTGYQETQYF.

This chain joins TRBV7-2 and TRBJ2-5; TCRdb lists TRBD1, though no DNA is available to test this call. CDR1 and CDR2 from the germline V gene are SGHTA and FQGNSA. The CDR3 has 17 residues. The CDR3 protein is CASSTVWPTETQETQYF.

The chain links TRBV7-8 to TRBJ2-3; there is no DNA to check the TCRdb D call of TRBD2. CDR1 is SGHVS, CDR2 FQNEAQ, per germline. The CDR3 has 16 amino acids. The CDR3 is CASSRRDSLSTDTQYF.

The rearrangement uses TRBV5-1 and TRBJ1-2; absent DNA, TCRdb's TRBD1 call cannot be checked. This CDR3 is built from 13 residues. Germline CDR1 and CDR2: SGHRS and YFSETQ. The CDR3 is CASSLDGSGSYTF.

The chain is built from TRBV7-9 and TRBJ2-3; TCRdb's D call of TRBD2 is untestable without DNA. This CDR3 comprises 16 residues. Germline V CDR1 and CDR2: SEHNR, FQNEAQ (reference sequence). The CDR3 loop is CASGLSTSRDPDTQYF.

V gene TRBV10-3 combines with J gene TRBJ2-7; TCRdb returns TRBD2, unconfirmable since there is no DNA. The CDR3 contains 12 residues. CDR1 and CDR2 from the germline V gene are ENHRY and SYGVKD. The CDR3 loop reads CAIRGLADEQYF.

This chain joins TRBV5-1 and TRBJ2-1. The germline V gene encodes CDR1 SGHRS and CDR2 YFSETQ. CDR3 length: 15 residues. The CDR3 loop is CASSLGGKANNEQFF. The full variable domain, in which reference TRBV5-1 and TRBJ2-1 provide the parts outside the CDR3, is KAGVTQTPRYLIKTRGQQVTLSCSPISGHRSVSWYQQTPGQGLQFLFEYFSETQRNKGNFPGRFSGRQFSNSRSEMNVSTLELGDSALYLCASSLGGKANNEQFFGPGTRLTVL.

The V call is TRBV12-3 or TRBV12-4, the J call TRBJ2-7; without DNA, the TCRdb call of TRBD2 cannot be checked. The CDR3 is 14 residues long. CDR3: CASSFGGPLYEQYF.

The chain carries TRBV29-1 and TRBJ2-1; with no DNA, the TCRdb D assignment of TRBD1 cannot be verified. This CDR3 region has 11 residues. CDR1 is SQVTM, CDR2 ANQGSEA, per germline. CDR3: CSALRGGEQFF.

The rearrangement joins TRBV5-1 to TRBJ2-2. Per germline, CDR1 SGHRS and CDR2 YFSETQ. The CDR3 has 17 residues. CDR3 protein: CASSLPGVGANTGELFF.

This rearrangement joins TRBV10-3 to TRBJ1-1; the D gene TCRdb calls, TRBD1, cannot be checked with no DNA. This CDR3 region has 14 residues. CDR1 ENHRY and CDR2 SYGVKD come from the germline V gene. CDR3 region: CAINSFGGRAEAFF.

The CDR3 loop reads CASSQSPGRSYEQYF. The chain has TRBV3-1 and TRBJ2-7; without DNA, the TCRdb call of TRBD1 cannot be checked. CDR3 size: 15 residues. The germline CDR1 and CDR2 sequences are LGHDT and YNNKEL (reference sequence).

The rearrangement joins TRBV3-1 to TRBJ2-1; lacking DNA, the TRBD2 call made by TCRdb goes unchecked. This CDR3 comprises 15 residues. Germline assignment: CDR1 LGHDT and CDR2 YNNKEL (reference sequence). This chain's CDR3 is CASSQWEKTYNEQFF.

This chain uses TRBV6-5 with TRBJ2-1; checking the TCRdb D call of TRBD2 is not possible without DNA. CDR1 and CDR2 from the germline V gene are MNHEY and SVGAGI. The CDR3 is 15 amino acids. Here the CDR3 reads CASSYRGRALDEQFF.

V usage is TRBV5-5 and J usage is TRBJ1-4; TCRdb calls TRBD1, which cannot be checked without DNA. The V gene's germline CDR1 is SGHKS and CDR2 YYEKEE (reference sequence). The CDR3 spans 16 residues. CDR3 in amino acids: CASSLAGGTTNEKLFF.

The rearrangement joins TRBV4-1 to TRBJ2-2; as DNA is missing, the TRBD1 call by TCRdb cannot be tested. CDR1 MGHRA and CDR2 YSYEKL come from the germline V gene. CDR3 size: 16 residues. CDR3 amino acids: CASSQEGQLNTGELFF.

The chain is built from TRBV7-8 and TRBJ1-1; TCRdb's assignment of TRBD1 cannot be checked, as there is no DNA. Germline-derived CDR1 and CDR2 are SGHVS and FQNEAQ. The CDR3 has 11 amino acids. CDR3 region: CASLGGEEAFF.

This CDR3 reads CASSLVGREMPKNIQYF. The chain has TRBV11-2 and TRBJ2-4; TCRdb names TRBD2, which stays unverified in the absence of DNA. CDR1 is SGHAT, CDR2 FQNNGV, per germline. The CDR3 covers 17 residues.

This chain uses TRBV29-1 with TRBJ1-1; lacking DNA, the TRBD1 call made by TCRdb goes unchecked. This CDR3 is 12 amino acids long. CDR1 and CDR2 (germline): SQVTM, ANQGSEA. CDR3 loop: CSVEQGGTEAFF.

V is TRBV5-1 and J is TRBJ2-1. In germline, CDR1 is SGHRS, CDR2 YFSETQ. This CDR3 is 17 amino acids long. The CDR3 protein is CASSLRSFQNSYNEQFF. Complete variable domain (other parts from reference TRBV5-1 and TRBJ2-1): KAGVTQTPRYLIKTRGQQVTLSCSPISGHRSVSWYQQTPGQGLQFLFEYFSETQRNKGNFPGRFSGRQFSNSRSEMNVSTLELGDSALYLCASSLRSFQNSYNEQFFGPGTRLTVL.